This T cell receptor (beta chain) was found in a study of STAT5B mutations in CD4+ large granular lymphocyte leukemia. Only in-frame clones appear in the TCRdb table, and some are missing; sequencing was by immunoSEQ multiplex PCR. Of fewer than 45,000 clones in the sample, more than 60% were seen once. CDR3 length: 14 residues. V shed 7 bases, J shed 7 bases, and the junction held 8 bases outside the gene matches. Germline V CDR1 and CDR2: SNHLY, FYNNEI. The chain links TRBV2 to TRBJ1-5; TRBD1 agrees at 9 bases. Sample: CD4+ T cells from blood buffy coats. This TCR was sampled from a human donor in good health. CDR3 bases: TGTGCCAGCATGAACCGACAGGGGGGGCAGCCCCAGCATTTT. This translates into CASMNRQGGQPQHF.